Below are 8 T cell receptor beta chains sequenced from a single sample in a study of control samples from healthy donors and cancer patients. Clones were read by immunoSEQ multiplex PCR, and TCRdb kept only the in-frame ones, dropping some. The sample has about 150,000 clones, about nine tenths seen once. Sequencing used blood. These receptors were taken from a woman in her forties in good health.

V usage is TRBV19 and J usage is TRBJ1-1; D unresolved. The germline CDR1 and CDR2 sequences are LNHDA and SQIVND (reference sequence). This CDR3 is 16 amino acids long. The V and J ends lost 5 bases and 5 bases respectively, with 21 bases between them. CDR3 amino acids: CASSESRAGFETEAFF. CDR3 DNA sequence: TGTGCCAGTAGTGAGTCAAGGGCCGGTTTCGAAACTGAAGCTTTCTTT.

The gene calls are TRBV2 and TRBJ1-2, with TRBD1 identical over 7 bases. This CDR3 region has 12 residues. J was trimmed by 4 bases and V by 10 bases; bases with no gene match: 6. Germline V gene sequence: CDR1 SNHLY, CDR2 FYNNEI. CDR3 nucleotide sequence: TGTGCCACGAGGGACAGCTCCTATGGCTACACCTTC. This sequence encodes CATRDSSYGYTF.

In its sample, this clone was seen once. The V and J genes are TRBV10-3 and TRBJ1-2; D is unresolved. The germline V and J ends were trimmed by 3 bases and 4 bases, with 9 bases remaining between them. The CDR3 runs 13 residues. Per germline, CDR1 ENHRY and CDR2 SYGVKD. CDR3 sequence reads: CAISEKGPYGYTF. The CDR3 DNA follows: TGTGCCATCAGTGAAAAGGGTCCCTATGGCTACACCTTC.

This chain uses TRBV11-2 with TRBJ1-3; no definite D call. Trimming cost V 2 bases and J 4 bases, with 6 bases left between them. The CDR3 loop spans 13 amino acids. From germline, CDR1 is SGHAT and CDR2 FQNNGV. The CDR3 region has the DNA TGTGCCAGCAGCTTATTCACCGGAAACACCATATATTTT. Protein sequence: CASSLFTGNTIYF.

The chain uses TRBV2 and TRBJ2-4, with 7 nucleotides matching TRBD1. Germline V gives CDR1 SNHLY, CDR2 FYNNEI. V lost 5 bases and J lost 5; bases outside the gene matches: 3. The CDR3 runs 13 residues. DNA of the CDR3: TGTGCCAGCAGTATCGACAGGGAAAACATTCAGTACTTC. Amino acids: CASSIDRENIQYF.

The count of this clone is one. The chain recombines TRBV9 with TRBJ2-7, with D perhaps TRBD1 or TRBD2 (6 bases each). The germline V and J ends were trimmed by 3 bases and 0 bases, with 16 bases remaining between them. CDR3 length: 16 residues. Germline-derived CDR1 and CDR2 are SGDLS and YYNGEE. Here the CDR3 reads CASSDGSRGRSYEQYF. CDR3 nucleotide sequence: TGTGCCAGCAGCGATGGGTCCCGGGGGCGCTCCTACGAGCAGTACTTC.

The V call is TRBV12-5, the J call TRBJ1-5, with 7 bases aligning to TRBD1. CDR1 is LGHNT and CDR2 is FRNRAP in the germline V gene. The CDR3 consists of 13 residues. V lost 5 bases to trimming and J lost 6 bases; unmatched junction nucleotides: 4. CDR3 nucleotides: TGTGCTAGTGGTGCCCAGGGGGGTCAGCCCCAGCATTTT. As protein: CASGAQGGQPQHF.

CDR3 protein: CTSSYPAGRNSPLHF. CDR3 sequence (DNA): TGCACCAGCAGCTATCCGGCGGGCCGAAATTCACCCCTCCACTTT. This chain uses TRBV1 with TRBJ1-6. TRBV1 is tagged as a pseudogene. There are 15 residues in the CDR3.